This is a list of T cell receptor beta chains from one sample in a study of blood T cell repertoires in COVID-19. Method: immunoSEQ multiplex PCR; TCRdb's copy keeps in-frame clones and lacks some. The sample records over 250,000 clones, around nine tenths being singletons. Sequencing was carried out using PBMCs or T cells enriched from blood (not recorded which). These receptors came from a man aged 55 to 69 who had recovered from COVID-19. Each CDR3 is given with its conserved first and last residue. D genes are given only for firm matches. Only some rows state a clone size, as once, few, many or a class for expanded clones.

J | V | size | D | DNA | CDR3
TRBJ2-5 | TRBV5-1 | - | - | TGCGCCAGCAGCTTGATTAGCTCGGTCGAGACCCAGTACTTC | CASSLISSVETQYF
TRBJ1-3 | TRBV2 | once | - | TGTGCCAGCGCGGGGTCCGCTGGAAACACCATATATTTT | CASAGSAGNTIYF
TRBJ2-7 | TRBV10-3 | - | TRBD1 | TGTGCCATCAGTGCGGTGGACAGGACCTACGAGCAGTACTTC | CAISAVDRTYEQYF
TRBJ1-2 | TRBV15 | - | - | TGTGCCACCAGCAGAGATATGGGGGGTGGCTACACCTTC | CATSRDMGGGYTF
TRBJ1-1 | TRBV5-5 | - | - | TGTGCCAGCAGCCGGGACGGGGGGAACACTGAAGCTTTCTTT | CASSRDGGNTEAFF
TRBJ1-6 | TRBV27 | - | - | TGTGCCAGCAGTGTGAGTGGGCAGTATAATTCACCCCTCCACTTT | CASSVSGQYNSPLHF
TRBJ1-6 | TRBV6-5 | - | TRBD1 | TGTGCCAGCAGGGGCGGACAGGGGGCATCGGCACCCCTCCACTTT | CASRGGQGASAPLHF
TRBJ2-3 | TRBV7-9 | many | TRBD2 | TGTGCCAGCAGCCCGGAGACTAGCGGGAGGCCAGCAGATACGCAGTATTTT | CASSPETSGRPADTQYF
TRBJ1-2 | TRBV19 | - | TRBD1 | TGTGCCAGTAGTTTAGACAGGGGGCTTGGCTACACCTTC | CASSLDRGLGYTF
TRBJ2-1 | TRBV7-9 | - | TRBD2 | TGTGCCATTACTAGCGGGGGCGAAGGAGGGAATGAGCAGTTCTTC | CAITSGGEGGNEQFF
TRBJ1-3 | TRBV4-2 | - | - | TGTGCCAGCAGCCAAGAACAGGGTGCTGGAAACACCATATATTTT | CASSQEQGAGNTIYF
TRBJ2-7 | TRBV6-5 | few | - | TGTGCCAGCTCGAAGCGGTTCGAGCAGTACTTC | CASSKRFEQYF
TRBJ2-2 | TRBV5-1 | - | - | TGCGCCAGCAGCCGCGACAGTCACACCGGGGAGCTGTTTTTT | CASSRDSHTGELFF
TRBJ1-5 | TRBV4-1 | - | TRBD1 | TGCGCCAGCAGCCACTCAGACAGGGGTAATCAGCCCCAGCATTTT | CASSHSDRGNQPQHF
TRBJ2-7 | TRBV9 | - | - | TGTGCCAGCAGCTCCGGGCGGACGTTCTGGCCGACAGGGAGAGGGGGGTACGAGCAGTACTTC | CASSSGRTFWPTGRGGYEQYF
TRBJ1-2 | TRBV6-5 | - | TRBD1 | TGTGCCAGCAGCCTAGGGGGCAACTATGGCTACACCTTC | CASSLGGNYGYTF
TRBJ2-7 | TRBV5-4 | - | - | TGTGCCAGCAGCCGGCCCGGGACTCCAGGCTACGAGCAGTACTTC | CASSRPGTPGYEQYF
TRBJ1-5 | TRBV10-3 | - | TRBD1 | TGTGCCATCAGTGGGACAGGGGGTAGCAATCAGCCCCAGCATTTT | CAISGTGGSNQPQHF
TRBJ2-1 | TRBV7-8 | - | - | TGTGCCAGCAGCTTATTCGGGGGGCTCCCATACAATGAGCAGTTCTTC | CASSLFGGLPYNEQFF
TRBJ1-1 | TRBV13 | - | - | TGTGCCAGCAGCTTTTCGGACCGCCTCCCAGGGTGGAACACTGAAGCTTTCTTT | CASSFSDRLPGWNTEAFF
TRBJ1-1 | TRBV19 | once | - | TGTGCCAGTAGTATCTCCCCGACAGTGGTAGCTTTCTTT | CASSISPTVVAFF
TRBJ2-7 | TRBV5-6 | - | TRBD1 | TGTGCCAGCAGCACCCCGATTAGACAGGGAGTGGACGAGCAGTACTTC | CASSTPIRQGVDEQYF
TRBJ1-5 | TRBV2 | - | - | TGTGCCAGCAGTGAAGGTGTCGCAGGGCAAGGTCAGCCCCAGCATTTT | CASSEGVAGQGQPQHF
TRBJ2-7 | TRBV3-1/TRBV3-2 | - | TRBD2 | TGTGCCAGCAGCCACCGACTAGCGGGGGGGGGCGAGCAGTACTTC | CASSHRLAGGGEQYF
TRBJ1-4 | TRBV30 | - | - | TGTGCCTGGAGTGTACCGAGGGACACAACTAATGAAAAACTGTTTTTT | CAWSVPRDTTNEKLFF
TRBJ2-1 | TRBV9 | - | TRBD2 | TGTGCCAGCAGCGAGGGACTAGCGGGAGTGAGAGGGCAGTTCTTC | CASSEGLAGVRGQFF
TRBJ2-5 | TRBV24-1 | - | - | TGTGCCACCAGTGATTCGGGGAGGGGGAAAGAGACCCAGTACTTC | CATSDSGRGKETQYF
TRBJ1-5 | TRBV19 | - | - | TGTGCCAGTAGTATAACAGGCCCTAATCAGCCCCAGCATTTT | CASSITGPNQPQHF
TRBJ2-3 | TRBV10-3 | - | TRBD2 | TGTGCCACCGGAGGCTCGATTGGAGCGGGACTTTACGGAGATACGCAGTATTTT | CATGGSIGAGLYGDTQYF
TRBJ1-4 | TRBV5-5 | - | TRBD1 | TGTGCCAGCAGCCTCCTACAGGGGGCTAATGAAAAACTGTTTTTT | CASSLLQGANEKLFF
TRBJ2-7 | TRBV7-2 | - | - | TGTGCCAGCAGCTTATCGACAGCAGTGTCCTACGAGCAGTACTTC | CASSLSTAVSYEQYF
TRBJ1-1 | TRBV6-1 | - | TRBD1 | TGTGCCAGCAGTGCCGATTATTGGGGACAGGGACCAACTGAAGCTTTCTTT | CASSADYWGQGPTEAFF
TRBJ2-1 | TRBV5-5 | - | - | TGTGCCAGCAGCCCTTTTAGGCAGGGTAACAATGAGCAGTTCTTC | CASSPFRQGNNEQFF
TRBJ1-2 | TRBV28 | - | - | TGTGCCAGCGCCACACAGGGACCCTATGGCTACACCTTC | CASATQGPYGYTF
TRBJ1-1 | TRBV5-6 | - | - | TGTGCCAGCAGCTTGGCCGGTAGGGGCCCCCTGGGCACTGAAGCTTTCTTT | CASSLAGRGPLGTEAFF
TRBJ1-2 | TRBV19 | - | - | TGTGCCAGTAACGGTAACAGGCCTAACTATGGCTACACCTTC | CASNGNRPNYGYTF
TRBJ1-2 | TRBV4-2 | - | - | TGTGCCAGCAGCCAGGGGGCCGTGGACTATGGCTACACCTTC | CASSQGAVDYGYTF
TRBJ1-3 | TRBV18 | many | - | TGTGCCAGCTCACCACCCACCCTAGGTGTCAGAAACACCATATATTTT | CASSPPTLGVRNTIYF
TRBJ1-4 | TRBV24-1 | - | - | TGTGCCACCAGTGATTTCCACCAGGGGAGTGATAATGAAAAACTGTTTTTT | CATSDFHQGSDNEKLFF
TRBJ2-3 | TRBV18 | - | - | TGTGCCAGCTCACCCAGGGGGGTGGTGGAAGATACGCAGTATTTT | CASSPRGVVEDTQYF
TRBJ1-1 | TRBV7-6 | - | - | TGTGCCAGCAGCTTATACGACAGAAACACTGAAGCTTTCTTT | CASSLYDRNTEAFF
TRBJ1-3 | TRBV18 | - | TRBD1 | TGTGCCAGCTCACCTAGTCTTCAGGGGGCCAGAAACACCATATATTTT | CASSPSLQGARNTIYF
TRBJ2-7 | TRBV3-1/TRBV3-2 | - | TRBD2 | TGTGCCAGCAGCCCGGGACTAGCGGGGTTCGAGCAGTACTTC | CASSPGLAGFEQYF
TRBJ1-2 | TRBV19 | once | TRBD1 | TGTGCCAGTAGTAACCCGGGACAGGGGTTGTATGGCTACACCTTC | CASSNPGQGLYGYTF
TRBJ2-1 | TRBV14 | few | TRBD1 | TGTGCCAGCAGCCGACAGGGGGCTTTCGCCAATGAGCAGTTCTTC | CASSRQGAFANEQFF
TRBJ1-1 | TRBV19 | once | TRBD1 | TGTGCCAGTAGTATAGCGGGGGGACAGGTGGGGACTGAAGCTTTCTTT | CASSIAGGQVGTEAFF
TRBJ2-3 | TRBV6-4 | - | - | TGTGCCAGCAGTGATAGGTCTAGCGCGCGGAATACGCAGTATTTT | CASSDRSSARNTQYF
TRBJ2-1 | TRBV18 | - | TRBD2 | TGTGCCAGCTCAGGCGGGGGTGAGCAGTTCTTC | CASSGGGEQFF
TRBJ2-7 | TRBV7-9 | - | TRBD2 | TGTGCCAGCAGCTTAGCAGCGGGAGTGATTACCTACGAGCAGTACTTC | CASSLAAGVITYEQYF
TRBJ2-3 | TRBV7-9 | - | - | TGTGCCAGTCTCCCGGGGGGCACAGATACGCAGTATTTT | CASLPGGTDTQYF
TRBJ1-1 | TRBV19 | - | - | TGTGCCAGTAGCCCAGTAATGAACACTGAAGCTTTCTTT | CASSPVMNTEAFF
TRBJ2-4 | TRBV18 | - | - | TGTGCCAGCTCACCAAGTGCGGGGACCATTCAGTACTTC | CASSPSAGTIQYF
TRBJ1-4 | TRBV18 | - | TRBD1 | TGTGCCAGCTCTGGACAGGCGCCAACTAATGAAAAACTGTTTTTT | CASSGQAPTNEKLFF
TRBJ1-2 | TRBV7-9 | many | TRBD1 | TGTGCCAGCAGCCCCGGGACAGTAAAAGGCTACACCTTC | CASSPGTVKGYTF
TRBJ1-4 | TRBV29-1 | - | - | TGCAGCGTTCGGACAGACATTAATGAAAAACTGTTTTTT | CSVRTDINEKLFF
TRBJ1-1 | TRBV6-6 | - | - | TGTGCCAGCACCGTACAGGAGAACACTGAAGCTTTCTTT | CASTVQENTEAFF
TRBJ2-2 | TRBV10-3 | - | - | TGTGCCATCTCTGAGGGCACCGGGGAGCTGTTTTTT | CAISEGTGELFF
TRBJ2-3 | TRBV5-1 | - | TRBD1 | TGCGCCAGCAGCTTGATGGACAGGAGTGGCACAGATACGCAGTATTTT | CASSLMDRSGTDTQYF